This T cell receptor (beta chain) was captured in a study of cytomegalovirus exposure and HLA in healthy donors (dated by TCRdb to the late 2010s). At the level of the whole study: According to a later analysis, the roughly 120 validation repertoires were produced on the same platform as the approximately 610 repertoires of the first cohort. The study aimed to test whether signatures of past pathogen exposure could be identified by cataloging public T cell receptors. Along with the roughly 700-subject first cohort, a separate validation cohort of over 90 different subjects was used. To predict cytomegalovirus infection status, the study brought together high-throughput TCR immunosequencing, statistical association of individual TCRs with disease status, and machine learning.

Libraries were constructed by the immunoSEQ multiplex PCR assay. Per the original workflow: A statistical classification framework was built for diagnosing cytomegalovirus status from the catalog of TCR beta chain sequences. In its TCRdb copy, this immuneACCESS table keeps in-frame sequences only and misses some clones. Where compared with another copy, unresolved V genes explain less than half of these, and the others have no known cause. V, J and clone size were drawn from that table, and D and trimming were deduced from the DNA. The sample profile shows some 170,000 clones; about 89% of them were found once. The ten biggest clones cover approximately 7% of the sample. The donors were included in the validation cohort of approximately 120 subjects, a group kept apart from the approximately 650-subject first cohort. To note about this clone: It has no known antigen specificity. No much larger clonotype is one base removed from it; base qualities were not supplied.

Deletion took 7 bases off V and 6 bases off J, with a span of 24 bases between the germline ends. CDR1 and CDR2 (SQVTM, ANQGSEA) derive from the germline V gene. The CDR3 measures 15 amino acids from cysteine to phenylalanine. The kept DNA is CDR3 alone, 45 bases in frame from the first base. Broader findings and caveats from the paper: The authors suggested that the approach could potentially be extended to other disease states and immunological phenotypes. Most TCR sequences were observed very rarely across donors, whereas some public TCRs were present in many individuals. Three of the identified cytomegalovirus-associated TCR beta chains were confirmed in vitro to be specific for cytomegalovirus antigens. A later analysis found that TCRs clustered in the first cohort also tended to co-occur in the roughly 120 validation repertoires, with just under 95% of cluster scores above 0. A later analysis had no HLA typing for the validation cohort, so co-occurrence there was scored across all 110 or so repertoires. Cytomegalovirus status was reported to be diagnosed by the classifier with high specificity and sensitivity in both the original and validation cohorts. A total of 150 or so TCR beta chains were listed by the study as associated with cytomegalovirus.

Sequenced material: PBMCs. This TCR derives from a man between 25 and 39 years old in good health and CMV-seropositive. The rearrangement joined TRBV29-1 to TRBJ2-5; the D gene is possibly TRBD1 or TRBD2, with 5 bases matching each. The base sequence is TGCAGCGGCACGGCGGTAGGAGGAAGGGGAAAGACCCAGTACTTC. Translated, it reads CSGTAVGGRGKTQYF.